Below, one T cell receptor (beta chain) is given with its context. Antigen specificity is unknown. The entry originates in a study of shared clonotypes between healthy human individuals. General study points: Naive subsets tended to show greater estimated richness than memory subsets. Only blood was sampled, and tissue TCR repertoires likely differ from blood ones. With four donors compared, about 5.2% of naive CD4 clonotypes were shared.

This CDR3 comprises 11 residues. The V gene lost 6 bases and the J gene lost 9 bases, with 12 bases spanning the gap. Per germline, CDR1 SQVTM and CDR2 ANQGSEA. An even split of each subset's genomic DNA across several immunoSEQ plates was performed. Profiled with immunoSEQ multiplex PCR; TCRdb holds only in-frame clones, not every one. The sample has some 2.1 million clones, 90% to 95% seen once. Material: naive CD4+ T cells sorted from blood. Subset of the sample: CD45RA+ positively selected. The chain couples TRBV29-1 to TRBJ2-1; either TRBD1 or TRBD2 may fit D (5 bases each). The receptor was derived from a young man in good health. CDR3 sequence (DNA): TGCAGCGTGCCCGTTGGGGGTGAGCAGTTCTTC. Translated: CSVPVGGEQFF.